The present T cell receptor beta chain was sequenced within a study of T-cell memory formation after mild COVID-19. Study context: Largely donor-specific TCR clusters were found. Study outcomes and limitations: Some clones that responded turned up in pre-infection memory, which suggests that cross-reactive memory joined in. Nothing showed for sure that second-wave clones peaking on day 37 were SARS-CoV-2 specific.

TCR alpha and TCR beta cDNA libraries carrying sample barcodes and UMIs were produced by 5'RACE using constant-segment primers. MiXCR, applied by TCRdb to the 5' RACE reads, yields one record per CDR3 protein. The repertoire holds over 95,000 distinct CDR3 sequences, with 22% as singletons. This CDR3 has 15 residues. J gave up 0 bases and V 4 bases, and 5 bases lay outside the gene matches. The germline CDR1 and CDR2 sequences are SGHNT and YYREEE (reference sequence). Points on this clonotype: Antigen specificity is unknown.

This receptor was identified in a man younger than 35 who had mild COVID-19 (a few samples of this study predate the infection). Cell type and time point are not known. The rearrangement links TRBV5-4 to TRBJ2-3, with 7 positions matching TRBD2. Sequenced material: PBMCs or a T cell subset sorted from them (not recorded which). Here the CDR3 DNA reads TGTGCCAGCAGCCCGGGGGGATTTAGCACAGATACGCAGTATTTT. Its protein is CASSPGGFSTDTQYF.